One and the same sample provided the 21 T cell receptor beta chains below, sequenced in a study of blood T cells in healthy people across ages. It was with a sample-barcoded 5' primer and a J-beta primer mix that a second PCR of roughly 7 to 12 cycles was run. TCRdb reprocessed the 5' RACE reads via MiXCR and lists one record per CDR3 protein. This table holds about 1.4 million distinct CDR3 sequences, around 59% found once. Sequences were obtained from blood. The receptors shown here come from a man aged 18 to 30 in good health.

The chain recombines TRBV27 with TRBJ2-1, with TRBD2 identical over 11 bases. The germline V gene has CDR1 MNHEY and CDR2 SMNVEV (reference sequence). After removal of 4 bases from V and 4 bases from J, the junction contained 6 bases not matched to a gene. There are 16 residues in the CDR3. Written as DNA, the CDR3 is TGTGCCAGCAGTTCAACTAGCGGGGGTCTGTACAATGAGCAGTTCTTC. It translates to CASSSTSGGLYNEQFF.

The chain combines TRBV20-1 with TRBJ1-5, with 8 bases that match TRBD1. The CDR3 has 17 residues. CDR1 is DFQATT and CDR2 is SNEGSKA in the germline V gene (reference sequence). V gave up 3 bases and J gave up 0 bases; unmatched junction bases: 10. The CDR3 coding sequence is TGCAGTGCTAGCAGGGGGCGAGCGGATTATAGCAATCAGCCCCAGCATTTT. It translates to CSASRGRADYSNQPQHF.

There are many counts of this clonotype. The chain is built from TRBV28 and TRBJ2-7; D call uncertain. This CDR3 contains 15 residues. V dropped 7 bases and J dropped 0 bases, with 16 bases sitting between them. CDR1 is MDHEN and CDR2 is SYDVKM in the germline V gene. The CDR3 reads CASTPLVRASYEQYF. CDR3 in DNA: TGTGCCAGCACTCCGTTGGTACGAGCCTCCTACGAGCAGTACTTC.

The chain joins TRBV7-2 to TRBJ2-7; 8 bases fit TRBD2. Germline CDR1 SGHTA, CDR2 FQGNSA. After removal of 3 bases from V and 0 bases from J, the junction contained 1 base not matched to a gene. This CDR3 is 14 amino acids long. CDR3 sequence (DNA): TGTGCCAGCAGCTTTAGCGGGGACTCCTACGAGCAGTACTTC. This encodes CASSFSGDSYEQYF.

This sequence joins TRBV7-6 and TRBJ2-7; 8 bases line up with TRBD1. CDR3 length equals 14 residues. V dropped 1 base and J dropped 6; count of bases not matched to a gene: 5. CDR1 and CDR2 (germline): SGHVS, FNYEAQ. The CDR3 bases are TGTGCCAGCAGCTTAGTTGCAGGGGGCCGCGAGCAGTACTTC. Translating gives CASSLVAGGREQYF.

This clonotype has only a few counts. The chain has TRBV15 and TRBJ2-2, with D tentatively TRBD1 or TRBD2 (6 bases each). CDR1 LNHNV and CDR2 YYDKDF come from the germline V gene (reference sequence). The CDR3 is 14 amino acids. V was pared by 4 bases and J by 3 bases, with 9 bases between. CDR3 DNA sequence: TGTGCCACCAGCACGGGGGCATACACCGGGGAGCTGTTTTTT. Translation: CATSTGAYTGELFF.

The V call is TRBV30, the J call TRBJ1-2; TRBD1 might be the D (5 bases). Germline assignment: CDR1 GTSNPN and CDR2 SVGIG (reference sequence). The CDR3 contains 12 residues. The germline V and J ends were trimmed by 4 bases and 12 bases, with 18 bases remaining between them. The CDR3 coding sequence is TGTGCCTGGACCCCCGGGACTTCTCACAACACCTTC. This translates into CAWTPGTSHNTF.

This chain links TRBV6-5 with TRBJ2-2, with 7 bases matching TRBD2. The CDR3 contains 16 residues. Losses at the gene ends were 0 bases for V and 7 bases for J; bases not matched to a gene: 8. From germline, CDR1 is MNHEY and CDR2 SVGAGI. CDR3 DNA: TGTGCCAGCAGTTACTCTAGCGGGCCATGGGGCGGGGAGCTGTTTTTT. Translation: CASSYSSGPWGGELFF.

CDR3: CASSLEFSSVTDTQYF. In DNA, the CDR3 is TGTGCCAGCAGCTTAGAGTTTTCTAGCGTCACAGATACGCAGTATTTT. The V and J genes are TRBV7-2 and TRBJ2-3; tentative D call: TRBD2 (6 bases). Germline loops: CDR1 SGHTA, CDR2 FQGNSA. The CDR3 has 16 residues. V shed 1 base and J shed 2 bases, with 13 bases lying between them.

The chain combines TRBV10-3 with TRBJ1-6; weak D call: TRBD1 (6 bases). The CDR3 spans 13 residues. From germline, CDR1 is ENHRY and CDR2 SYGVKD. Trimming stripped 8 bases from V and 7 bases from J, with 12 bases between. The CDR3, as DNA: TGTGCCATCGGGGGGCAGGGGAATTCACCCCTCCACTTT. Amino acid sequence: CAIGGQGNSPLHF.

The chain's CDR3 is CASSNGQGAYNEQFF. CDR3 bases: TGTGCCAGCAGTAACGGACAGGGGGCATACAATGAGCAGTTCTTC. The chain uses TRBV6-1 and TRBJ2-1; 11 bases agree with TRBD1. Germline CDR1 and CDR2: MNHNS and SASEGT. CDR3 length equals 15 residues. J lost 4 bases, V lost 5 bases, and 4 bases had no gene match.

The chain has TRBV7-2 and TRBJ2-2; D might be TRBD2 (6 bases). Germline V lookup: CDR1 SGHTA, CDR2 FQGNSA. Trimming cost V 5 bases and J 7 bases, with 17 bases left between them. CDR3 length: 15 residues. CDR3 coding DNA: TGTGCCAGCAGCCAAGAAGGGACTTGGGGCGGGGAGCTGTTTTTT. As protein: CASSQEGTWGGELFF.

This clonotype has only one observation. This chain links TRBV4-1 with TRBJ1-1, with a possible D match to TRBD1 (6 bases). The V and J ends lost 6 bases and 5 bases respectively, with 19 bases between them. The V gene's germline CDR1 is MGHRA and CDR2 YSYEKL. The CDR3 has 15 residues. Here the CDR3 reads CASRDIRGKFTEAFF. As DNA, the CDR3 is TGCGCCAGCAGAGACATCAGGGGAAAATTTACTGAAGCTTTCTTT.

This chain links TRBV13 with TRBJ2-1, with TRBD1 matching over 7 bases. CDR3 size: 14 residues. V was clipped by 7 bases and J by 10 bases; unmatched bases: 13. Germline CDR1 reads PRHDT; CDR2 reads FYEKMQ (reference sequence). CDR3 residues: CASTPKDRTYEQFF. In DNA, the CDR3 is TGTGCCAGCACCCCTAAGGACAGGACCTACGAGCAGTTCTTC.

This clonotype was found a few times. This chain links TRBV6-1 with TRBJ2-7, with 7 nucleotides matching TRBD1. This CDR3 is 15 amino acids long. Germline V gives CDR1 MNHNS, CDR2 SASEGT. With 2 bases clipped from V and 0 bases from J, the junction kept 4 bases outside the gene matches. CDR3 amino acids: CASSEIGDSSYEQYF. CDR3 nucleotides: TGTGCCAGCAGTGAAATTGGGGACAGCTCCTACGAGCAGTACTTC.

The chain couples TRBV3-1 to TRBJ2-5; D might be TRBD1 or TRBD2, each matching 5 bases. Germline V gives CDR1 LGHDT, CDR2 YNNKEL (reference sequence). Trimming removed 1 base at V and 13 bases at J, with 16 bases between. This CDR3 comprises 13 residues. CDR3: CASSQGGMTRAYF. Written as DNA, the CDR3 is TGTGCCAGCAGCCAAGGGGGGATGACCCGGGCGTACTTC.

This rearrangement joins TRBV5-1 to TRBJ2-1, with TRBD2 identical over 11 bases. Trimming cost V 3 bases and J 5 bases; bases outside gene matches: 4. The germline CDR1 and CDR2 sequences are SGHRS and YFSETQ. The CDR3 is made up of 15 amino acids. CDR3 sequence reads: CASSSGLAANNEQFF. The CDR3 nucleotides read TGCGCCAGCAGCTCGGGACTAGCGGCAAACAATGAGCAGTTCTTC.

The table lists this clonotype with a few counts. The chain carries TRBV10-3 and TRBJ2-1; 11 nucleotides agree with TRBD1. This CDR3 region has 15 residues. Germline V lookup: CDR1 ENHRY, CDR2 SYGVKD. Unmatched junction bases numbered 8, after V lost 5 bases and J lost 8 bases. This chain's CDR3 is CAISRTGGNQDEQFF. As DNA, the CDR3 is TGTGCCATCAGTCGGACAGGGGGCAATCAGGATGAGCAGTTCTTC.

This chain links TRBV21-1 with TRBJ1-5; no DNA check was done on the table's D call, TRBD1. TRBV21-1 is labeled a pseudogene. This CDR3 is built from 16 residues. The CDR3 spells CASSSPARTPGQPQHF. The CDR3, as DNA: TGTGCCAGCAGCTCTCCGGCGCGGACCCCAGGCCAGCCCCAGCATTTT.

The chain carries TRBV27 and TRBJ2-7; a weak D match, TRBD2 (7 bases). Trimming removed 7 bases from V and 6 bases from J, with 13 bases in between. The CDR3 spans 12 residues. Germline V lookup: CDR1 MNHEY, CDR2 SMNVEV (reference sequence). In DNA form, the CDR3 reads TGTGCCAGCAAGGGGGGGGGGCTCGAGCAGTACTTC. It is translated as CASKGGGLEQYF.

This chain links TRBV11-2 with TRBJ1-5, with a weak D call TRBD1 (6 bases). Between the trimmed V and J ends, which lost 2 bases and 2 bases, there was a span of 7 bases. The CDR3 length is 14 residues. The germline CDR1 and CDR2 sequences are SGHAT and FQNNGV. CDR3 sequence reads: CASSLTGRNQPQHF. CDR3 DNA sequence: TGTGCCAGCAGCTTAACAGGGCGCAATCAGCCCCAGCATTTT.